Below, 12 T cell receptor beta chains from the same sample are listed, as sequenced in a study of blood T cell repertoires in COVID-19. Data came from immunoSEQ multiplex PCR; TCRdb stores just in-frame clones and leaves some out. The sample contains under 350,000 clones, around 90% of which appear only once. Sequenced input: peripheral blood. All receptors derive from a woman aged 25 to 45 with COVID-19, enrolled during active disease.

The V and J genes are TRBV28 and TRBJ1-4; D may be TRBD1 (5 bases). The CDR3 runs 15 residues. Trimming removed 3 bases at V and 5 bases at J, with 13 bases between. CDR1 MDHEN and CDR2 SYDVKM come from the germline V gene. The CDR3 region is CASSLPGEGNEKLFF. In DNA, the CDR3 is TGTGCCAGCAGTTTGCCGGGAGAGGGGAATGAAAAACTGTTTTTT.

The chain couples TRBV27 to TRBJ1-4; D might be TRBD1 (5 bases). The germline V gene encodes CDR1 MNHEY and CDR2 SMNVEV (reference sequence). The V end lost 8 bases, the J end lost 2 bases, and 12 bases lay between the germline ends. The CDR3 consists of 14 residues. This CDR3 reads CASSQGWTNEKLFF. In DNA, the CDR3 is TGTGCCAGCTCGCAGGGCTGGACTAATGAAAAACTGTTTTTT.

The CDR3 loop reads CASSYRDRGSTGNTIYF. CDR3 in DNA: TGTGCCAGCAGCTACCGGGACAGGGGGAGTACTGGAAACACCATATATTTT. The chain uses TRBV2 and TRBJ1-3, with 11 bases matching TRBD1. Germline assignment: CDR1 SNHLY and CDR2 FYNNEI. The CDR3 is 17 residues long. J gave up 2 bases and V 6 bases, and 9 bases lay outside the gene matches. The variable domain in full, completed from reference TRBV2 and TRBJ1-3, reads EPEVTQTPSHQVTQMGQEVILRCVPISNHLYFYWYRQILGQKVEFLVSFYNNEISEKSEIFDDQFSVERPDGSNFTLKIRSTKLEDSAMYFCASSYRDRGSTGNTIYFGEGSWLTVV.

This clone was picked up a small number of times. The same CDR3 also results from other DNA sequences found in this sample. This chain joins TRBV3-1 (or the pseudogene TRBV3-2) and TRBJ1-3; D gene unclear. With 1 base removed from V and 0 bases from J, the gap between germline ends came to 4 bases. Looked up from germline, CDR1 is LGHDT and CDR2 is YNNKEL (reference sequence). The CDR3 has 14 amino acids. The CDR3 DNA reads TGTGCCAGCAGCCAAGTAGTCTCTGGAAACACCATATATTTT. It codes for CASSQVVSGNTIYF.

The chain's CDR3 is CASSPRWDTRGNTIYF. CDR3 bases: TGTGCCAGCAGCCCCCGCTGGGACACTCGGGGAAACACCATATATTTT. The chain recombines TRBV9 with TRBJ1-3; a possible D gene is TRBD1 (6 bases). The CDR3 extends over 16 amino acids. Trimming stripped 4 bases from V and 4 bases from J, with 18 bases between. Germline CDR1 SGDLS, CDR2 YYNGEE.

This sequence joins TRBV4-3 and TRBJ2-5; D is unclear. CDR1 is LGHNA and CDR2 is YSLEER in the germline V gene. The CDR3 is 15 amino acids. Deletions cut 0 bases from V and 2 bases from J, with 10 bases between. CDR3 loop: CASSQERNLQETQYF. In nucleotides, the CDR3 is TGCGCCAGCAGCCAAGAGCGCAACCTACAAGAGACCCAGTACTTC.

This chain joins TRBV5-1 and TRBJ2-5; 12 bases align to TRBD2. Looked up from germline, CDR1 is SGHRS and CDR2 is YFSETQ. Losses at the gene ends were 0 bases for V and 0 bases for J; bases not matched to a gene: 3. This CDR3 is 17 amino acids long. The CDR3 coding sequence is TGCGCCAGCAGCTTGGGGGGGACTAGCGGGCACCAAGAGACCCAGTACTTC. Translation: CASSLGGTSGHQETQYF.

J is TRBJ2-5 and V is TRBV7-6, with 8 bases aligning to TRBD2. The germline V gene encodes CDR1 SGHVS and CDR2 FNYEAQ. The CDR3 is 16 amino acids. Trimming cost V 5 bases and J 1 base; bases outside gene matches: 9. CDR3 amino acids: CASSVEGRGAQETQYF. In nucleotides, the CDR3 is TGTGCCAGCAGCGTCGAAGGGCGGGGGGCCCAAGAGACCCAGTACTTC. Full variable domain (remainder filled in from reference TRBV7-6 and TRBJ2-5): GAGVSQSPRYKVTKRGQDVALRCDPISGHVSLYWYRQALGQGPEFLTYFNYEAQQDKSGLPNDRFSAERPEGSISTLTIQRTEQRDSAMYRCASSVEGRGAQETQYFGPGTRLLVL.

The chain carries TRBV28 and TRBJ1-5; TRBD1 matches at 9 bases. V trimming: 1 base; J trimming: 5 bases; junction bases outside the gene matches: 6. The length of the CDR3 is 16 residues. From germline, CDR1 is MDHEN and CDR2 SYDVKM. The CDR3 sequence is CASSLLGQGNHQPQHF. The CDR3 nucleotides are TGTGCCAGCAGTTTATTGGGACAGGGTAACCATCAGCCCCAGCATTTT.

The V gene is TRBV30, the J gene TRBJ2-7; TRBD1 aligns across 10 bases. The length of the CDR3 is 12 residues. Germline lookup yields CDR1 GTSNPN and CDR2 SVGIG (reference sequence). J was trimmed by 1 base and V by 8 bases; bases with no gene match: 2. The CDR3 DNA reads TGTGCCGGGACAGGGGCTTCCTACGAGCAGTACTTC. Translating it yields CAGTGASYEQYF.

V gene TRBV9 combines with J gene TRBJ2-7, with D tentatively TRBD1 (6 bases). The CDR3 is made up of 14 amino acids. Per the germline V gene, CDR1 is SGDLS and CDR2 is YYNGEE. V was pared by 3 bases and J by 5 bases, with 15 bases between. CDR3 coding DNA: TGTGCCAGCAGCGCCCATCTACAGGGAGACGAGCAGTACTTC. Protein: CASSAHLQGDEQYF.

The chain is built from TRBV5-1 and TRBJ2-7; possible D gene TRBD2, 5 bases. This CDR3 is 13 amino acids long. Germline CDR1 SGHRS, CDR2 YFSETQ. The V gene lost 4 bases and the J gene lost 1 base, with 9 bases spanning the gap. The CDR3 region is CASSGLNSYEQYF. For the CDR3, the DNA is TGCGCCAGCAGCGGACTTAATTCCTACGAGCAGTACTTC.